This T cell receptor (beta chain) was recorded in a study of OX40 agonist ivuxolimab in advanced cancers. Study in general: Ivuxolimab, which is an agonistic anti-OX40 (CD134) antibody, was administered to the patients.

CDR3 length: 12 residues. Trimming removed 6 bases from V and 8 bases from J, with 13 bases in between. Looked up from germline, CDR1 is MNHNY and CDR2 is SVGAGI (reference sequence). Assay: immunoSEQ multiplex PCR; the TCRdb copy retains only in-frame clones and omits some. The table has 60,000 or so clones, over 75% seen once. This specimen was CD4+ or CD8+ T cells sorted from blood, taken in a trial of the OX40 agonist ivuxolimab. This chain links TRBV6-6 with TRBJ1-1; D may be TRBD1 (5 bases). The TCR comes from an adult with an advanced solid tumor such as melanoma, head and neck, liver or kidney cancer. CDR3 region: CASSHPEGEAFF. The CDR3 DNA reads as TGTGCCAGCAGCCATCCCGAGGGGGAAGCTTTCTTT.